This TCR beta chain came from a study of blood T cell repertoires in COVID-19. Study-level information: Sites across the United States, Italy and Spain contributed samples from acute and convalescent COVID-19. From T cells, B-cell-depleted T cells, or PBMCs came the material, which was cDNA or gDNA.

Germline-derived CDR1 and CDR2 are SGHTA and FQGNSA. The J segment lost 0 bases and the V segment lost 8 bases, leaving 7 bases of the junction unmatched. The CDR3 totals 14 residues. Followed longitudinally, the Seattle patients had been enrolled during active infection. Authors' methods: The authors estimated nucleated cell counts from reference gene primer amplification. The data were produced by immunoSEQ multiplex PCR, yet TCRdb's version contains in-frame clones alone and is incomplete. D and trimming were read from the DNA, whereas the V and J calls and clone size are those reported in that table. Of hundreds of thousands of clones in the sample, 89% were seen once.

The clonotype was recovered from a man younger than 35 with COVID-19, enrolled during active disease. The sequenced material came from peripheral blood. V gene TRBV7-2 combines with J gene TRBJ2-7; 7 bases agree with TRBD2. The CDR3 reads CASCEGGSSYEQYF. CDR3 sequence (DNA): TGTGCCAGCTGCGAGGGAGGGAGCTCCTACGAGCAGTACTTC.